The 5 T cell receptor beta chains below all came from one sample that was sequenced in a study of chemoradiotherapy in HPV16-positive cancers. Some clones are missing from TCRdb's copy, which holds only in-frame ones; the method was immunoSEQ multiplex PCR. The sample consists of about 7,800 clones, roughly 70% of them appearing once. Sampling took place from a patient who underwent chemoradiotherapy. The source of these receptors is a human donor with HPV-associated anogenital cancer.

The chain recombines TRBV5-4 with TRBJ2-1; the match to TRBD2 covers 9 bases. This CDR3 spans 13 amino acids. CDR1 is SGHNT and CDR2 is YYREEE in the germline V gene (reference sequence). The junction had 6 bases not matched to a gene; V was cut back by 5 bases and J by 9 bases. CDR3 in amino acids: CASSSGTSTEQFF. In nucleotides, the CDR3 is TGTGCCAGCAGTTCCGGGACTAGCACTGAGCAGTTCTTC.

This chain connects TRBV9 to TRBJ2-1, with 12 bases aligning to TRBD2. The length of the CDR3 is 18 residues. V gave up 0 bases and J gave up 0 bases; unmatched junction bases: 4. Germline values: CDR1 SGDLS, CDR2 YYNGEE. The DNA of the CDR3 is TGTGCCAGCAGCGTAGATGCTAGCGGGGGGGCCTCCTACAATGAGCAGTTCTTC. This encodes CASSVDASGGASYNEQFF.

The V call is TRBV28, the J call TRBJ2-5; 11 positions agree with TRBD2. CDR3 size: 19 residues. Trimming removed 3 bases from V and 7 bases from J; junction bases left unmatched: 19. Germline CDR1 MDHEN, CDR2 SYDVKM. CDR3 in amino acids: CASSLLGLLAGEVPGTQYF. In DNA, the CDR3 is TGTGCCAGCAGTTTGTTGGGACTACTAGCGGGAGAGGTGCCGGGGACCCAGTACTTC.

The V and J genes are TRBV19 and TRBJ1-6, with a possible D match to TRBD1 (5 bases). V dropped 6 bases and J dropped 10 bases, with 19 bases sitting between them. This CDR3 spans 15 amino acids. CDR1 is LNHDA and CDR2 is SQIVND in the germline V gene (reference sequence). CDR3 loop: CASSSGSRFQSPLHF. Here the CDR3 DNA reads TGTGCCAGTAGCTCAGGGTCCCGATTCCAGTCACCCCTCCACTTT.

V and J are TRBV7-8 and TRBJ1-2; D perhaps matches TRBD1 (5 bases). The V and J ends lost 5 bases and 1 base respectively, with 14 bases between them. CDR3 length: 15 amino acids. Germline CDR1 is SGHVS and CDR2 is FQNEAQ. CDR3 nucleotide sequence: TGTGCCAGCAGCCGTCCAGGGTTTTTTAACTATGGCTACACCTTC. This sequence encodes CASSRPGFFNYGYTF.